These 18 T cell receptor beta chains originate from one sample sequenced in a study of blood T cell repertoires in COVID-19. Here immunoSEQ multiplex PCR was the method, and the copy in TCRdb shows in-frame clones only, minus some. This table has about 120,000 clones, about four fifths appearing once. Source material: peripheral blood. All receptors derive from a man aged 65 to 85 with acute or convalescent COVID-19.

The sample holds one count of this clone. The chain uses TRBV7-2 and TRBJ2-2, with 9 bases that match TRBD2. The germline V gene encodes CDR1 SGHTA and CDR2 FQGNSA. J was trimmed by 5 bases and V by 0 bases; bases with no gene match: 10. This CDR3 region has 18 residues. In nucleotides, the CDR3 is TGTGCCAGCAGCTTAGCCCGCGGGGGGGTTGGTCAGACCGGGGAGCTGTTTTTT. Amino acid sequence: CASSLARGGVGQTGELFF.

The DNA for the CDR3 is TGTGCCAGCAGCGGGACAGGGGGCCAGAATGGCTACACCTTC. Translating it yields CASSGTGGQNGYTF. This rearrangement joins TRBV3-1 (or the pseudogene TRBV3-2) to TRBJ1-2; 12 bases are shared with TRBD1. Germline assignment: CDR1 LGHDT and CDR2 YNNKEL (reference sequence). Unmatched junction bases numbered 4, after V lost 5 bases and J lost 6 bases. CDR3 length: 14 amino acids.

The chain recombines TRBV7-3 with TRBJ2-7; possible D gene TRBD2, 7 bases. Germline V gene sequence: CDR1 SGHTA, CDR2 FQGTGA. The CDR3 spans 14 residues. V was cut by 5 bases and J by 7 bases, with 18 bases left in between. The CDR3 spells CASSQTAGAGEQYF. The CDR3 nucleotides read TGTGCCAGCAGCCAAACGGCGGGGGCGGGAGAGCAGTACTTC.

The chain carries TRBV30 and TRBJ2-5; D possibly corresponds to TRBD2 (6 bases). This CDR3 is built from 15 residues. The germline V gene has CDR1 GTSNPN and CDR2 SVGIG (reference sequence). Trimming stripped 4 bases from V and 3 bases from J, with 18 bases between. CDR3 nucleotides: TGTGCCTGGACCCGACAGACTAGACGAGAAGAGACCCAGTACTTC. This translates into CAWTRQTRREETQYF.

This sequence joins TRBV13 and TRBJ2-1, with TRBD2 matching 8 bases. V shed 0 bases and J 4 bases; nucleotides not matched to a gene: 5. Germline values: CDR1 PRHDT, CDR2 FYEKMQ (reference sequence). This CDR3 has 16 amino acids. The DNA for the CDR3 is TGTGCCAGCAGCTTAGGTGCGGGGGGATTTTACAATGAGCAGTTCTTC. It encodes CASSLGAGGFYNEQFF.

This clone was counted a single time. This chain joins TRBV19 and TRBJ1-5; D is possibly TRBD1 (6 bases). CDR3 size: 15 residues. V was clipped by 10 bases and J by 0 bases, with 16 bases between them. Germline V lookup: CDR1 LNHDA, CDR2 SQIVND (reference sequence). The CDR3 DNA is TGTGCCACAGGATGGGCAGGGGCTAGCAATCAGCCCCAGCATTTT. Translation: CATGWAGASNQPQHF.

V and J are TRBV5-4 and TRBJ2-1, with TRBD1 matching 9 bases. CDR3 size: 14 residues. Germline V lookup: CDR1 SGHNT, CDR2 YYREEE (reference sequence). V dropped 4 bases and J dropped 11; count of bases not matched to a gene: 10. The CDR3 loop is CASSPQGAQNQQFF. CDR3 bases: TGTGCCAGCAGCCCACAGGGGGCCCAAAACCAGCAGTTCTTC.

The chain joins TRBV19 to TRBJ1-6; D is unresolved. Germline assignment: CDR1 LNHDA and CDR2 SQIVND (reference sequence). Trimming removed 3 bases from V and 7 bases from J, with 13 bases in between. This CDR3 comprises 15 residues. CDR3 DNA sequence: TGTGCCAGTAGTATTGGGAGGAGGAGGAATTCACCCCTCCACTTT. Translating it yields CASSIGRRRNSPLHF.

This clone showed up just a few times. The genes are TRBV4-3 and TRBJ1-3, with D possibly matching TRBD1 (5 bases). V was cut by 8 bases and J by 4 bases, with 18 bases left in between. This CDR3 contains 15 residues. Looked up from germline, CDR1 is LGHNA and CDR2 is YSLEER. For the CDR3, the DNA is TGCGCCAGCTCTTCCAGGGAGGGGAGAGGAAACACCATATATTTT. Amino acid sequence: CASSSREGRGNTIYF.

The chain employs TRBV7-3 and TRBJ1-1, with D hard to call. V was clipped by 3 bases and J by 5 bases, with 10 bases between them. The CDR3 contains 13 residues. CDR1 is SGHTA and CDR2 is FQGTGA in the germline V gene. Here the CDR3 reads CASSFGEETEAFF. CDR3 nucleotide sequence: TGTGCCAGCAGCTTTGGGGAGGAGACTGAAGCTTTCTTT.

V and J are TRBV6-5 and TRBJ1-6; D gene uncertain. The CDR3 runs to 14 residues. Trimming shortened V by 7 bases and J by 8 bases, and 15 bases separated the two germline ends. The germline V gene has CDR1 MNHEY and CDR2 SVGAGI. The DNA of the CDR3 is TGTGCCAGCACGGGAGCCCAACCCCATTCACCCCTCCACTTT. Encoded protein: CASTGAQPHSPLHF.

V is TRBV7-6 and J is TRBJ1-4; TRBD1 might be the D (6 bases). This CDR3 spans 15 amino acids. The germline V gene encodes CDR1 SGHVS and CDR2 FNYEAQ. The V and J ends lost 5 bases and 4 bases respectively, with 14 bases between them. The CDR3 DNA sequence: TGTGCCAGCAGCCCCCAGACAGGCGATAATGAAAAACTGTTTTTT. Amino acid sequence: CASSPQTGDNEKLFF. The full variable domain, with the rest looked up from reference TRBV7-6 and TRBJ1-4, is GAGVSQSPRYKVTKRGQDVALRCDPISGHVSLYWYRQALGQGPEFLTYFNYEAQQDKSGLPNDRFSAERPEGSISTLTIQRTEQRDSAMYRCASSPQTGDNEKLFFGSGTQLSVL.

The genes are TRBV5-6 and TRBJ1-2; 8 bases map to TRBD1. In germline, CDR1 is SGHDT, CDR2 YYEEEE. The CDR3 runs 18 residues. V shed 5 bases, J shed 4 bases, and the junction held 19 bases outside the gene matches. CDR3 nucleotide sequence: TGTGCCAGCAGGCCCCGGGGGAGACAGGGGTTCCAAAGCTATGGCTACACCTTC. This codes for CASRPRGRQGFQSYGYTF.

The genes are TRBV9 and TRBJ2-1; D is perhaps TRBD1 (5 bases). V lost 4 bases and J lost 0, with 8 bases in between. This CDR3 is built from 14 residues. Per germline, CDR1 SGDLS and CDR2 YYNGEE. The CDR3 DNA reads as TGTGCCAGCAGCTTAGACAGCTCCTACAATGAGCAGTTCTTC. Encoded protein: CASSLDSSYNEQFF.

The CDR3, as DNA: TGTGCCAGCAGCGTAGATGCTCTGGACAGGGGGTCGACTGCTGAAGCTTTCTTT. Amino acids: CASSVDALDRGSTAEAFF. The chain recombines TRBV9 with TRBJ1-1; 10 bases match TRBD1. Trimming took 0 bases from V and 6 from J; bases not matched to a gene: 14. Germline assignment: CDR1 SGDLS and CDR2 YYNGEE. The CDR3 loop spans 18 amino acids.

The chain recombines TRBV7-9 with TRBJ1-1; 8 bases align to TRBD1. Germline trimming cut 8 bases from V and 11 bases from J; bases unmatched to any gene: 7. The CDR3 covers 11 residues. From germline, CDR1 is SEHNR and CDR2 FQNEAQ (reference sequence). For the CDR3, the DNA is TGTGCCAGCGCGGACAGGGCGGCGGCTTTCTTT. Encoded protein: CASADRAAAFF.

The chain recombines TRBV9 with TRBJ1-2; D might be TRBD1 (6 bases). Germline V gene lookup returns CDR1 SGDLS and CDR2 YYNGEE. The CDR3 contains 16 residues. V dropped 0 bases and J dropped 3 bases, with 15 bases sitting between them. The CDR3 loop reads CASSVGGTLLDYGYTF. The CDR3 DNA reads TGTGCCAGCAGCGTAGGGGGGACATTGCTAGACTATGGCTACACCTTC.

This clone was picked up a small number of times. V gene TRBV25-1 combines with J gene TRBJ2-2; 8 nucleotides match TRBD1. J lost 6 bases, V lost 10 bases, and 16 bases had no gene match. Germline CDR1 is MGHDK and CDR2 is SYGVNS. CDR3 length: 16 amino acids. CDR3 residues: CATHGQGWKTAGELFF. The CDR3 DNA reads as TGTGCCACCCACGGACAGGGATGGAAAACCGCCGGGGAGCTGTTTTTT.